This T cell receptor (beta chain) was captured by sequencing in a study of CD8+ T cells in alopecia areata. Study information: Treated patients were dosed with oral tofacitinib, taking 5 to 10 mg twice daily. Tofacitinib therapy took 6 to 18 months; 6 months off drug came after.

A remark on this clone: The antigen is unknown.

Study results and limitations: Shared TCR sequences were less clear between patients than in mice, possibly partly from HLA diversity.

Germline V lookup: CDR1 SQVTM, CDR2 ANQGSEA. Trimming removed 6 bases from V and 3 bases from J, with 14 bases in between. CDR3 size: 13 residues. Extracted from the samples, RNA was reverse transcribed into cDNA to serve as the sequencing template. Clones were read by immunoSEQ multiplex PCR, and TCRdb kept only the in-frame ones, dropping some. The data show fewer than 200,000 clones, with approximately 65% seen just once and about an eighth held by the top ten. Source: CD8+ T cells sorted from blood, taken at week 0. The chain uses TRBV29-1 and TRBJ1-2; D remains unclear. The sequence was collected from a human donor with alopecia areata. The CDR3 sequence is CSVPQQDHYGYTF. In DNA form, the CDR3 reads TGCAGCGTCCCCCAGCAGGACCACTATGGCTACACCTTC.